This T cell receptor beta chain was sequenced during a study of T cell responses to AZD1222 COVID-19 vaccine. About the research overall: Some second doses came at about 4 weeks and others at about 12 weeks; these were pooled. General study results and limits: Unmutated regions of variants are reportedly targeted by nearly half of spike-specific TCRs.

This table comes from immunoSEQ multiplex PCR, and its TCRdb copy is limited to in-frame clones, with some not included. The sample contains 150,000 to 200,000 clones, over 85% of which appear only once. The CDR3 spans 14 residues. CDR1 and CDR2 (germline): MDHEN, SYDVKM. V was pared by 8 bases and J by 6 bases, with 6 bases of the junction left unmatched. Details on this clone: Its specificity is not known.

The V and J genes are TRBV28 and TRBJ1-6; 8 nucleotides agree with TRBD1. Sequencing used peripheral blood, obtained on day 0 of AZD1222 vaccination. The sequence was collected from an adult in good health. CDR3 DNA sequence: TGTGCCAGCGGTCCGGGACAGGTTAATTCACCCCTCCACTTT. It codes for CASGPGQVNSPLHF.